The source of this T cell receptor (beta chain) is a study of T cell changes during pregnancy in multiple sclerosis. Here immunoSEQ multiplex PCR was the method, and the copy in TCRdb shows in-frame clones only, minus some. The table includes roughly 86,000 clones, over 80% detected once. This clone was recorded once. An end of the junction differs from the germline gene, which may be a read error. This receptor was taken from a female donor with multiple sclerosis, enrolled in a pregnancy study. The material sequenced was peripheral blood, taken in the first trimester of pregnancy.

In DNA, the CDR3 is TGTGCTAGCAGCTCGGGGAAAGAGCAGTACTTC. Translated, it gives CASSSGKEQYF. The rearrangement links TRBV7-7 to TRBJ2-7; a possible D gene is TRBD2 (5 bases). Per germline, CDR1 SSHAT and CDR2 FNYEAQ (reference sequence). CDR3 length equals 11 residues.